This T cell receptor beta chain was recorded in a study of blood T cell repertoires in COVID-19 (dated by TCRdb to 2018 to 2021). About the full investigation: Samples covering the acute and convalescent phases of COVID-19 were provided by collaborators in the United States, Italy and Spain. The material from the prospective study consisted of cDNA or gDNA derived from T cells, B-cell-depleted T cells, or PBMCs. Samples came from the ongoing ImmuneRACE study (first 160 participants) plus 1,254 subjects from 6 global collaborators. HLA class I and class II types, where available, came from metadata supplied by the sample provider rather than from assay-based typing. Nearly every sample came with metadata listing a de-identified subject ID, COVID-19 status, age in years and sex. The dataset comprised deeply sampled blood TCRbeta repertoires from subjects exposed to, actively infected with, or recovered from COVID-19. The repertoires were made available in a free public database intended to serve as a resource for research on the immune response to SARS-CoV-2.

In Seattle, one collaborating source enrolled patients while the infection was active and tracked those patients longitudinally over the course of disease. Collaborating institutions collected whole blood in K2EDTA tubes following their own protocols. For TCRbeta analysis, collaborators shipped samples in one of three forms: frozen whole blood, isolated PBMCs, or DNA extracted from either of those sample types. As concerns this clone: This receptor's antigen is unknown. No much larger clone is present one base from it, and per-base qualities are unavailable.

CDR3 length: 13 amino acids, cysteine to phenylalanine. CDR3 DNA only is kept here, 39 bases in frame from base 1. Trimming at the junction amounts to 4 bases on V and 9 bases on J, and the germline ends lie 14 bases apart. Reading the germline V gene (reference sequence) gives CDR1 LGHDT and CDR2 YNNKEL. TCRbeta CDR3 regions were amplified from genomic DNA by means of the immunoSEQ Assay, a bias-controlled multiplex PCR. The study's processing was this. The number of nucleated cells in each sample was estimated by amplification of reference gene primers within the assay. Sequence reads were collapsed and filtered to measure the absolute abundance of every unique TCRbeta CDR3 rearrangement. For each sample, productive Simpson clonality was calculated as the square root of Simpson's diversity index over productive rearrangements. As stored in TCRdb, this immuneACCESS dataset retains in-frame rearrangements with V and J assigned. A fraction of the clones does not appear; measured against another copy, unresolved V genes explain less than half of the discrepancy, and the remainder lacks a known reason. D and trimming were read from the DNA, whereas the V and J calls and clone size are those reported in that table. The sample includes more than 80,000 clones, with around 78% observed a single time. Around 6.2% of the sample is taken by the ten largest.

Broad study findings and their caveats: How much clinical and demographic metadata was included differed by source and by participant, and the metadata was provided uncurated.

The receptor's source is a man at least 80 years old with COVID-19, enrolled during active disease. Here the chain combines TRBV3-1 (or the pseudogene TRBV3-2) and TRBJ2-3; the best D guess is TRBD2, with 6 bases matching. Sequenced material: peripheral blood. The DNA sequence follows: TGTGCCAGCAGCCCGGACCGGGACTTGACGCAGTATTTT. Translated, this gives CASSPDRDLTQYF.